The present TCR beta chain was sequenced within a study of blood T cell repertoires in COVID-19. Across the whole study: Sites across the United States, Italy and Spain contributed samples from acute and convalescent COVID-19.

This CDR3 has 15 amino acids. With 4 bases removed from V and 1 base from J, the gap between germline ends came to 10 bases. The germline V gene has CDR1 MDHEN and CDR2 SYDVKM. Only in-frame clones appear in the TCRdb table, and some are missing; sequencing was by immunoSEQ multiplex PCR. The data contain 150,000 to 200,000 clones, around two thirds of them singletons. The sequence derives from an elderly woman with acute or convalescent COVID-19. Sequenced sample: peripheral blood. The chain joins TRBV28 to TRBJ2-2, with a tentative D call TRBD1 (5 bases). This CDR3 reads CASSYSDRNTGELFF. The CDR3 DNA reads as TGTGCCAGCAGTTACTCTGACAGGAACACCGGGGAGCTGTTTTTT.